The 3 T cell receptor beta chains presented below share a single source sample, sequenced in a study of identical twins. Each CDR3 protein is one row after TCRdb ran MiXCR on the 5' RACE reads. The table shows about 920,000 distinct CDR3 sequences, with roughly an eighth occurring only once. These records were also assigned to another study, of yellow fever vaccine responses in identical twins.

Material for sequencing was PBMCs. The receptors originated from a woman aged 18 to 35 in good health.

The chain recombines TRBV29-1 with TRBJ2-1; a weak D match, TRBD1 (5 bases). The CDR3 sequence is 14 residues long. V lost 1 base and J 2 bases, leaving 9 bases between the germline ends. Germline assignment: CDR1 SQVTM and CDR2 ANQGSEA. CDR3: CSVEGRGAYNEQFF. Written as DNA, the CDR3 is TGCAGCGTTGAAGGTAGGGGCGCCTACAATGAGCAGTTCTTC.

This chain connects TRBV4-1 to TRBJ1-2, with 11 positions matching TRBD1. CDR1 and CDR2 (germline): MGHRA, YSYEKL. The CDR3 sequence is 17 residues long. Germline trimming cut 2 bases from V and 3 bases from J; bases unmatched to any gene: 8. The CDR3 DNA reads TGCGCCAGCAGCCAAAGTGGGGGACAGGGGGTTCACTATGGCTACACCTTC. The encoded protein is CASSQSGGQGVHYGYTF.

This clonotype showed up just a few times. The genes are TRBV12-3 or TRBV12-4 and TRBJ1-2; possible D gene TRBD1, 6 bases. This CDR3 has 14 amino acids. V lost 5 bases and J lost 3, with 13 bases in between. CDR3: CASSRDRSHYGYTF. The DNA for the CDR3 is TGTGCCAGCAGTCGCGACAGGTCTCACTATGGCTACACCTTC.